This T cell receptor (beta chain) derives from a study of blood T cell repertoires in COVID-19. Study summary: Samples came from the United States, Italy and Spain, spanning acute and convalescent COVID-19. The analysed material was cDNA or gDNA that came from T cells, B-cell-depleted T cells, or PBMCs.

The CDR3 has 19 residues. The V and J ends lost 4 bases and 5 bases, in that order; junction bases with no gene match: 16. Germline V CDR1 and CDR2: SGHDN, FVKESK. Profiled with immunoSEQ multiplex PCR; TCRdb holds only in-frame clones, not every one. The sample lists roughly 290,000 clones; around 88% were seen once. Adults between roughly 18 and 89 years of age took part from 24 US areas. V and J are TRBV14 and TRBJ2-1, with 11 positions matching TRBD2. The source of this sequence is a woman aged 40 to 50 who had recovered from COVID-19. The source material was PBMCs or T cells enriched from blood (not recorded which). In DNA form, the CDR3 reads TGTGCCAGCAGCCGACGGAGTAGGGCTAGCGGGAGGAACCACAATGAGCAGTTCTTC. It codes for CASSRRSRASGRNHNEQFF.